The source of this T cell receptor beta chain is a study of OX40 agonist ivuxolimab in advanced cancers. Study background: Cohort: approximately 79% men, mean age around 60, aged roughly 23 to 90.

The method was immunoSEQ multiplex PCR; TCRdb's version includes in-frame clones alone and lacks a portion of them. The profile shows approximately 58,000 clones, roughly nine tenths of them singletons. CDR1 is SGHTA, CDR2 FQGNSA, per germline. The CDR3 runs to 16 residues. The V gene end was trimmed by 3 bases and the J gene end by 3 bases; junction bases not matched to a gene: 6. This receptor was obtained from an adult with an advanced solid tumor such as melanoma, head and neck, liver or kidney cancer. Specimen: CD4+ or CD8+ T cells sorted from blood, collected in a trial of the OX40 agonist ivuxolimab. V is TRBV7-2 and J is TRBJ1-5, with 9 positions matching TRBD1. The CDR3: CASSFFGQGPNQPQHF. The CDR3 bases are TGTGCCAGCAGCTTCTTCGGACAGGGGCCCAATCAGCCCCAGCATTTT.